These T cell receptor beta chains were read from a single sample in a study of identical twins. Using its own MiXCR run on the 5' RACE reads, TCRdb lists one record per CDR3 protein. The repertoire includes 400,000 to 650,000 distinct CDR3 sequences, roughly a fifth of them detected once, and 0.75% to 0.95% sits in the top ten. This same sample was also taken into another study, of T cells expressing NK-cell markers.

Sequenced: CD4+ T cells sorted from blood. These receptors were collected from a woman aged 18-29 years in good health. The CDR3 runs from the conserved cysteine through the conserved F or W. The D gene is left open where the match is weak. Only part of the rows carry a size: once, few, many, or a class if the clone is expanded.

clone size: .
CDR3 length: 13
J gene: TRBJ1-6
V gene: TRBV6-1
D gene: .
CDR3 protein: CASFSQFGSPLHF
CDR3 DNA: TGTGCCAGCTTTTCCCAGTTCGGTTCACCCCTCCACTTT

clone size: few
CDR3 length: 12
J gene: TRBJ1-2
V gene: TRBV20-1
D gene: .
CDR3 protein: CSASFGGDGYTF
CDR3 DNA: TGCAGTGCTAGCTTCGGGGGTGATGGCTACACCTTC

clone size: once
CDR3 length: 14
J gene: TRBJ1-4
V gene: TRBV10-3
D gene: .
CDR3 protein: CAIAKVATNEKLFF
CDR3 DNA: TGTGCCATCGCAAAGGTGGCAACTAATGAAAAACTGTTTTTT

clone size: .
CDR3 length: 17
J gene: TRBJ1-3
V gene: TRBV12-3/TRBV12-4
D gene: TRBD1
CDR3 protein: CASSLVGQSLSGNTIYF
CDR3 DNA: TGTGCCAGCAGTTTAGTGGGACAGTCACTCTCTGGAAACACCATATATTTT

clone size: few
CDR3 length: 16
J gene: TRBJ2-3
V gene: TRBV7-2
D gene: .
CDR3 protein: CASSLKVGIGVNTQYF
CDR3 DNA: TGTGCCAGCAGCTTAAAGGTCGGAATCGGGGTCAATACGCAGTATTTT

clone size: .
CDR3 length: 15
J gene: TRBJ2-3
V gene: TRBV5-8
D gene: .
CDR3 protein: CASSFHSLNTDTQYF
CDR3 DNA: TGTGCCAGCAGCTTCCACAGTCTCAACACAGATACGCAGTATTTT

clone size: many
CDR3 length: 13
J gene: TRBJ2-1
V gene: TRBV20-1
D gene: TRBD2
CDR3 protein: CSARGTSGAGQFF
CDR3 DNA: TGCAGTGCTAGGGGAACTAGCGGCGCCGGGCAGTTCTTC

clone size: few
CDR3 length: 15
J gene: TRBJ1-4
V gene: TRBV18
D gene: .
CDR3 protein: CASSTVPSYNEKLFF
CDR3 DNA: TGTGCCAGCTCAACTGTCCCGAGTTATAATGAAAAACTGTTTTTT

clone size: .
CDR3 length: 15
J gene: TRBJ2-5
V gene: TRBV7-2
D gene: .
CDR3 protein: CASSLAVTSRETQYF
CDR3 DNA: TGTGCCAGCAGCTTAGCGGTGACCAGCCGAGAGACCCAGTACTTC

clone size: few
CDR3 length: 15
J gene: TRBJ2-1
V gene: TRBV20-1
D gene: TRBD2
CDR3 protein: CSARERGEPYNEQFF
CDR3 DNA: TGCAGTGCTAGAGAGCGGGGGGAGCCGTACAATGAGCAGTTCTTC

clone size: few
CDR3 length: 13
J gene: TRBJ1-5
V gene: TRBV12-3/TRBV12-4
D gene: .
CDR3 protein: CASKTGRSQPQHF
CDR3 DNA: TGTGCCAGCAAAACCGGGCGGAGCCAGCCCCAGCATTTT

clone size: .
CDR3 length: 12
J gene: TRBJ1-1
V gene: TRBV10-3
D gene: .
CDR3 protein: CAISQGPTEAFF
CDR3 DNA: TGTGCCATCAGTCAGGGGCCCACTGAAGCTTTCTTT

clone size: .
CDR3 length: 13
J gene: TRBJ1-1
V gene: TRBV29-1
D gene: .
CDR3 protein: CSVDTTMNTEAFF
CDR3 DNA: TGCAGCGTTGATACGACTATGAACACTGAAGCTTTCTTT

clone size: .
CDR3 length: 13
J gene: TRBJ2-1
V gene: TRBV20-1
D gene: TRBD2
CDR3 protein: CSARGTSMNEQFF
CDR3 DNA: TGCAGTGCTAGGGGGACTAGTATGAATGAGCAGTTCTTC

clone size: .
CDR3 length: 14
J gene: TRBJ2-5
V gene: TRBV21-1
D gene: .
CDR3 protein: CASSKGRRRKTQYF
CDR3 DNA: TGTGCCAGCAGCAAAGGAAGAAGGCGAAAGACCCAGTACTTC

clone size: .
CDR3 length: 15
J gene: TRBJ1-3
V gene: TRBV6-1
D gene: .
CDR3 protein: CASSEARSSGNTIYF
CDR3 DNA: TGTGCCAGCAGTGAAGCCAGGAGCTCTGGAAACACCATATATTTT

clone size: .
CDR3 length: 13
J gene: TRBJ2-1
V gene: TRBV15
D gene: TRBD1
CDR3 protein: CATSRDPQGVQFF
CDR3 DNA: TGTGCCACCAGCAGAGATCCCCAGGGGGTGCAGTTCTTC

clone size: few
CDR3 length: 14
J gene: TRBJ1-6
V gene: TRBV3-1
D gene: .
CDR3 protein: CASSQGQGFAPLHF
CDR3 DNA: TGTGCCAGCAGCCAAGGGCAGGGGTTCGCACCCCTCCACTTT

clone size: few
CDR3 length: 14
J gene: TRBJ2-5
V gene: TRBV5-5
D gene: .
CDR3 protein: CASSNRVLGETQYF
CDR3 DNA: TGTGCCAGCAGCAATAGGGTATTAGGGGAGACCCAGTACTTC

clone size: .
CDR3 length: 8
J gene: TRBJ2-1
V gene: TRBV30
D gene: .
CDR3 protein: CAWKEQFF
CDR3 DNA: TGTGCCTGGAAAGAGCAGTTCTTC

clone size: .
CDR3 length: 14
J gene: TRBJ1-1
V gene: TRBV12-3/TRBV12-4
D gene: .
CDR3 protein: CASSLSQGHTEAFF
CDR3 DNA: TGTGCCAGCAGTTTGAGCCAGGGACACACTGAAGCTTTCTTT

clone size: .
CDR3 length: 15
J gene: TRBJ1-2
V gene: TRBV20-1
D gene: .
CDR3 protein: CSASGGGGKNYGYTF
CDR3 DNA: TGCAGTGCTAGTGGGGGGGGCGGCAAAAACTATGGCTACACCTTC

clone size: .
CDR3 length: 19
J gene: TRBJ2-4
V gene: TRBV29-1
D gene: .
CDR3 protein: CSVSQSPFEGLLAKNIQYF
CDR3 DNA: TGCAGCGTTTCTCAGTCCCCTTTCGAGGGATTACTAGCCAAAAACATTCAGTACTTC

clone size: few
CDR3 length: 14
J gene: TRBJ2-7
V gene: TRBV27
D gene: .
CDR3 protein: CASSWGRKTYEQYF
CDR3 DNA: TGTGCCAGCAGTTGGGGACGTAAGACCTACGAGCAGTACTTC

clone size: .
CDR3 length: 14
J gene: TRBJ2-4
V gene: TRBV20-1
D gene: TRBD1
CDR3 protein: CSARKLDRGDIQYF
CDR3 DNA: TGCAGTGCTAGGAAGTTGGACAGGGGTGACATTCAGTACTTC

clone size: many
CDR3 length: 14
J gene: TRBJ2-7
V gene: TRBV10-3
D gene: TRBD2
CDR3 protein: CAISDITSGYEQYF
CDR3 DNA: TGTGCCATCAGTGATATAACTAGCGGGTACGAGCAGTACTTC

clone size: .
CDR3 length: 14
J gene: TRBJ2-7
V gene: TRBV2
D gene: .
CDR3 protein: CAGSRDSYSYEQYF
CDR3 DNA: TGTGCCGGTTCCCGGGACTCCTACTCCTACGAGCAGTACTTC

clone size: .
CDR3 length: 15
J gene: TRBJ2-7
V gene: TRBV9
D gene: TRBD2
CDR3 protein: CASSVGSGGGYEQYF
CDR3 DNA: TGTGCCAGCAGCGTAGGGTCGGGGGGAGGATACGAGCAGTACTTC

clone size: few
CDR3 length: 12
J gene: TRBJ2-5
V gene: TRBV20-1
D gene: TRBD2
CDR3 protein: CSSGRVKETQYF
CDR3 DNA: TGCAGTTCCGGGAGGGTAAAAGAGACCCAGTACTTC

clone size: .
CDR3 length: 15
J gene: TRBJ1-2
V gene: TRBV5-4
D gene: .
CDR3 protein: CASSLRVSGRMGYTF
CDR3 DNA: TGTGCCAGCAGCTTGCGAGTCAGTGGGCGAATGGGCTACACCTTC

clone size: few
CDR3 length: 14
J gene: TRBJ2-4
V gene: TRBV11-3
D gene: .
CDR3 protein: CASRPLGSGSIQYF
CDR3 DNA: TGTGCCAGCAGACCCCTTGGTTCTGGGTCCATTCAGTACTTC

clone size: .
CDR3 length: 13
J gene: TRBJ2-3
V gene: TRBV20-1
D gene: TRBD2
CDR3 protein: CSASSGASDTQYF
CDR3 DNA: TGCAGTGCCAGTAGCGGGGCGTCGGATACGCAGTATTTT

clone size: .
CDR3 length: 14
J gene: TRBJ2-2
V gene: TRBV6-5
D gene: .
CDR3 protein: CASSYSRLAGELFF
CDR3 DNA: TGTGCCAGCAGTTACTCGAGGCTAGCCGGGGAGCTGTTTTTT

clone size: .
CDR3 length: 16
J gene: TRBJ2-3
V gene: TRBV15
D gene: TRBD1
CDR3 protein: CATSRLGQGKSDTQYF
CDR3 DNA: TGTGCCACCAGCAGGCTAGGACAGGGAAAATCAGATACGCAGTATTTT

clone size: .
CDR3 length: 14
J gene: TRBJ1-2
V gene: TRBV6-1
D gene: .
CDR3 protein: CASSIYGGDYGYTF
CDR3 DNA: TGTGCCAGCAGTATTTACGGGGGTGACTATGGCTACACCTTC

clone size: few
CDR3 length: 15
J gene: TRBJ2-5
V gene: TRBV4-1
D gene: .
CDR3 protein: CASSQQGAGGETQYF
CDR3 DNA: TGCGCCAGCAGCCAACAGGGGGCGGGAGGGGAGACCCAGTACTTC

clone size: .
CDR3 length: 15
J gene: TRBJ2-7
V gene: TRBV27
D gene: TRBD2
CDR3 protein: CASSSRRLAEVEQYF
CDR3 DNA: TGTGCCAGCAGTTCTCGCCGACTAGCGGAAGTCGAGCAGTACTTC

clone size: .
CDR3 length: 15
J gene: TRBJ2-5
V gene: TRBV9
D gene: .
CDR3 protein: CASSPRLTSAETQYF
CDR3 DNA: TGTGCCAGCAGCCCGCGCTTAACTAGTGCTGAGACCCAGTACTTC

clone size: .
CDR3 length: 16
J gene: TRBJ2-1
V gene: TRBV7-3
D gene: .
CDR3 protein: CASSFSSGGNGDEQFF
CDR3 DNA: TGTGCCAGCAGCTTTTCAAGTGGGGGCAATGGGGATGAGCAGTTCTTC

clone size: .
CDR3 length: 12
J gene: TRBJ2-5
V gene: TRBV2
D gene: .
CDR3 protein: CASSVDEETQYF
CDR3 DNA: TGTGCCAGCAGTGTGGACGAAGAGACCCAGTACTTC

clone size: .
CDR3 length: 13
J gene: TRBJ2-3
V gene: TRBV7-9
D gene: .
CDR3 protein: CASSLPPPDTQYF
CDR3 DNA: TGTGCCAGCAGCCTACCTCCCCCGGATACGCAGTATTTT

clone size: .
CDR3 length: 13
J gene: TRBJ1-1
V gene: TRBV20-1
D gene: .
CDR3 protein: CSATQGTNTEAFF
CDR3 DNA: TGCAGTGCAACACAGGGCACGAACACTGAAGCTTTCTTT

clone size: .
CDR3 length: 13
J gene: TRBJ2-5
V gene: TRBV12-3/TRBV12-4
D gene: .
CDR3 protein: CASTRSDGETQYF
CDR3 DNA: TGTGCCAGCACCCGCAGCGATGGGGAGACCCAGTACTTC

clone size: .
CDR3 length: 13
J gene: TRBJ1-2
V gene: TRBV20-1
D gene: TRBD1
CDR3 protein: CSAPGTGSYGYTF
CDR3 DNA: TGCAGTGCTCCCGGGACAGGGAGCTATGGCTACACCTTC

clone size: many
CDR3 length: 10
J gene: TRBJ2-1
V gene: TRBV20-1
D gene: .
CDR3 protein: CSATSNEQFF
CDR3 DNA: TGCAGTGCAACATCCAATGAGCAGTTCTTC

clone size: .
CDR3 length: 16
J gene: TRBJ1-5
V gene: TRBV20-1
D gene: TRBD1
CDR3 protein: CSAPTGGWGANQPQHF
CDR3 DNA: TGCAGTGCTCCAACAGGGGGTTGGGGGGCCAATCAGCCCCAGCATTTT

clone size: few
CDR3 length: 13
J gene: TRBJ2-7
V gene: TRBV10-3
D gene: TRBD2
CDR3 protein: CAISGTSVYEQYF
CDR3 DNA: TGTGCCATCAGCGGGACTAGCGTTTACGAGCAGTACTTC

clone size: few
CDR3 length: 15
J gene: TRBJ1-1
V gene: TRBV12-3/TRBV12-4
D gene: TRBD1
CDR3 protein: CASSLPGQDPIEAFF
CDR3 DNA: TGTGCCAGCAGTTTACCCGGACAGGATCCAATTGAAGCTTTCTTT

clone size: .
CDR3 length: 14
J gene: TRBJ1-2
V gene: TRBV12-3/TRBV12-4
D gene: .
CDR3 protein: CASSFRGLIYGYTF
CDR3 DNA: TGTGCCAGCAGTTTCAGGGGTCTAATCTATGGCTACACCTTC

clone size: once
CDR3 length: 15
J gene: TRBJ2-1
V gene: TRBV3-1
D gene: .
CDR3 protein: CASTQEPPGHNEQFF
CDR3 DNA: TGTGCCAGCACCCAAGAACCGCCAGGACACAATGAGCAGTTCTTC

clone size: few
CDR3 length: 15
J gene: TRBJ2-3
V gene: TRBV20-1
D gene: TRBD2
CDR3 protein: CSARVASGMTDTQYF
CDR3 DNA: TGCAGTGCTAGAGTTGCTAGCGGGATGACAGATACGCAGTATTTT

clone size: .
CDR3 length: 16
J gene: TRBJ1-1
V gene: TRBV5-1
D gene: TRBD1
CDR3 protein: CASSPGGTAMNTEAFF
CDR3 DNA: TGCGCCAGCAGCCCCGGGGGGACAGCCATGAACACTGAAGCTTTCTTT

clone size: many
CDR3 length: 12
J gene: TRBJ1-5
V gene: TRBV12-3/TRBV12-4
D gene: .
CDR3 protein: CASRVGNQPQHF
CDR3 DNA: TGTGCCAGCAGAGTGGGGAATCAGCCCCAGCATTTT

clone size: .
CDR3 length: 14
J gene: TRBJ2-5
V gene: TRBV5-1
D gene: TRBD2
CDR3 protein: CASSTGTSRETQYF
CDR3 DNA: TGCGCCAGCAGTACCGGGACTAGCAGGGAGACCCAGTACTTC

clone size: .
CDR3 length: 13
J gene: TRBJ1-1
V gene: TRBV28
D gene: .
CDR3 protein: CASGLSRRTEAFF
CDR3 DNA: TGTGCCAGCGGACTCTCACGCAGGACTGAAGCTTTCTTT

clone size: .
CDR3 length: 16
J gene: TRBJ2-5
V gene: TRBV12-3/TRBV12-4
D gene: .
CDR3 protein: CASSLKGLRYQETQYF
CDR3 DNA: TGTGCCAGCAGTTTGAAGGGACTTCGGTACCAAGAGACCCAGTACTTC

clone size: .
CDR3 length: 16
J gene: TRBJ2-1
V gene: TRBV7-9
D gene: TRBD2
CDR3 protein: CACSLFRTSGTHEQFF
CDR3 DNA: TGTGCCTGCAGCTTATTTAGAACTAGCGGGACCCATGAGCAGTTCTTC

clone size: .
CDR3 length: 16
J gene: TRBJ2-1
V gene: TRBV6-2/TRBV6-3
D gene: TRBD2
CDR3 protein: CASSAPTSGPRGEQFF
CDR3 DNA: TGTGCCAGCAGTGCCCCTACTAGCGGACCAAGGGGGGAGCAGTTCTTC

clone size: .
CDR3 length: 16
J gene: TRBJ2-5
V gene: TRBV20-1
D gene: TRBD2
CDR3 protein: CSASPPVAGTVQTQYF
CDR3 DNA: TGCAGTGCTAGCCCCCCGGTAGCGGGAACGGTGCAGACCCAGTACTTC

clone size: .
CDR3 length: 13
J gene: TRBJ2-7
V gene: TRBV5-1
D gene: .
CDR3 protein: CASSLQALYEQYF
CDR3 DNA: TGCGCCAGCAGCTTGCAGGCTCTCTACGAGCAGTACTTC